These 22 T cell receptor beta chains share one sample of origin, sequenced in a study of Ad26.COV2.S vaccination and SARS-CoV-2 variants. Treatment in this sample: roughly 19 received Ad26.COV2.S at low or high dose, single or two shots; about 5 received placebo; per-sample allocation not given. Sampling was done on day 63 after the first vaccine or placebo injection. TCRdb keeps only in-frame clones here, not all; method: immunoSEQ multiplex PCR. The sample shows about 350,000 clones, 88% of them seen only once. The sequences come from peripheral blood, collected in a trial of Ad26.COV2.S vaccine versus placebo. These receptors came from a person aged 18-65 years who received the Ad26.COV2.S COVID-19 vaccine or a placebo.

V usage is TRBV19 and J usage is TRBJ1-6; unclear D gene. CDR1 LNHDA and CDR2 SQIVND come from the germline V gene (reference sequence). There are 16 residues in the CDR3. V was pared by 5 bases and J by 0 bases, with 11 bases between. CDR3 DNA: TGTGCCAGTAGTCCCCGGGGAAGCTCCTATAATTCACCCCTCCACTTT. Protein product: CASSPRGSSYNSPLHF.

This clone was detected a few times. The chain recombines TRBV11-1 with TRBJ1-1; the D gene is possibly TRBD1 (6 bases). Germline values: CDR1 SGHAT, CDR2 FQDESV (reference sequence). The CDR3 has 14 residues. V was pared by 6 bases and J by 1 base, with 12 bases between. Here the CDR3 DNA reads TGTGCCAGCAGATATACAGGGCCGAACACTGAAGCTTTCTTT. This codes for CASRYTGPNTEAFF.

The CDR3 reads CASSWDRVSPLHF. CDR3 nucleotides: TGTGCCAGCAGCTGGGACAGGGTCTCACCCCTCCACTTT. V and J are TRBV11-2 and TRBJ1-6; 9 bases match TRBD1. V was pared by 4 bases and J by 10 bases, with 2 bases of the junction left unmatched. There are 13 residues in the CDR3. Germline CDR1 and CDR2: SGHAT and FQNNGV.

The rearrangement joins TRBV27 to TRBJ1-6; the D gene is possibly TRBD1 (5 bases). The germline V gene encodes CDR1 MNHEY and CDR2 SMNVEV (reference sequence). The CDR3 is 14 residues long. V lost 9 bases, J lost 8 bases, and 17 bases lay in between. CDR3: CASGDGAPYSPLHF. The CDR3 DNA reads TGTGCCAGTGGGGACGGAGCCCCCTATTCACCCCTCCACTTT.

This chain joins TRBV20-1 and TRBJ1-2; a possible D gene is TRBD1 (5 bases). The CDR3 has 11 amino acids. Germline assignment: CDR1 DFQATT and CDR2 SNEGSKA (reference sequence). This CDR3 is CRAKGNYGYTF. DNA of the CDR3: TGCAGGGCCAAGGGGAACTATGGCTACACCTTC.

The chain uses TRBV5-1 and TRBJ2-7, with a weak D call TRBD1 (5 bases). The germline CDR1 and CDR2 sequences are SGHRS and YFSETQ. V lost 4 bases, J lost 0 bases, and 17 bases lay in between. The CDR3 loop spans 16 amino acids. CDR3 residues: CASSTGRQSYSYEQYF. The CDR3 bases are TGCGCCAGCAGCACCGGACGACAGAGTTACTCCTACGAGCAGTACTTC.

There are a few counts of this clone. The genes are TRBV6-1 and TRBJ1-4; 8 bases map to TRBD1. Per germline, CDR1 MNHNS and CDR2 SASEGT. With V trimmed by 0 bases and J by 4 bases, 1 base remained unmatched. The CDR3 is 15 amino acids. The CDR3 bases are TGTGCCAGCAGTGAAGCGGACAGGGTTAATGAAAAACTGTTTTTT. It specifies CASSEADRVNEKLFF.

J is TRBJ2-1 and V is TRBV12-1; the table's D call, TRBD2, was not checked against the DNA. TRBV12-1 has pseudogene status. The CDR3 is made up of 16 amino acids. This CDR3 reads CASSFVSLISYNEQFF. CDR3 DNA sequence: TGTGCCAGCAGCTTTGTGAGTCTAATCTCCTACAATGAGCAGTTCTTC.

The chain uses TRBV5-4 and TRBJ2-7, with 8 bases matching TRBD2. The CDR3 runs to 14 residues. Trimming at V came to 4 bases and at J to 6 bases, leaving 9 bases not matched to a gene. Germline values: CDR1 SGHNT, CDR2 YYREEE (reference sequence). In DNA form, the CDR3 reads TGTGCCAGCAGCCTACCGGGACTAGTTGGCGAGCAGTACTTC. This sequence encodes CASSLPGLVGEQYF.

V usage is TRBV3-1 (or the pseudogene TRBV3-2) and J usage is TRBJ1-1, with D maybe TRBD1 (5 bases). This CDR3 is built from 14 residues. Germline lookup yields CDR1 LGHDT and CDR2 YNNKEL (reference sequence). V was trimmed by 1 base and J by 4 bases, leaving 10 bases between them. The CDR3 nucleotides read TGTGCCAGCAGCCAAGGTTCTCAGGGCACTGAAGCTTTCTTT. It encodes CASSQGSQGTEAFF.

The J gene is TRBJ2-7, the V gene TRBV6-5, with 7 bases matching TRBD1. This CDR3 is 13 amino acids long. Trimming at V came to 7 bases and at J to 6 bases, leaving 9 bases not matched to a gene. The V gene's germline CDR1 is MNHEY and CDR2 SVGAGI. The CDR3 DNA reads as TGTGCCAGCACCGGATCCCCAGGGGGCGAGCAGTACTTC. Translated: CASTGSPGGEQYF.

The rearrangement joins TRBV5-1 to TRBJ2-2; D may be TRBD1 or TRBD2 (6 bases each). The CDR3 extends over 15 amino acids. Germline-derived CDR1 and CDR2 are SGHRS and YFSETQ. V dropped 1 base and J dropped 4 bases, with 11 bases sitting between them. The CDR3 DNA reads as TGCGCCAGCAGCTTGCCGGGGGCGCCCACCGGGGAGCTGTTTTTT. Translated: CASSLPGAPTGELFF.

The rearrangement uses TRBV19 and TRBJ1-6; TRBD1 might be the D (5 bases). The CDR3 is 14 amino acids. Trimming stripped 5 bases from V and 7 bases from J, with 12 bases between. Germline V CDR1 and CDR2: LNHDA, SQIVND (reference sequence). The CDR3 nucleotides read TGTGCCAGTAGTCCCAGGGTTAGGAATTCACCCCTCCACTTT. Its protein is CASSPRVRNSPLHF.

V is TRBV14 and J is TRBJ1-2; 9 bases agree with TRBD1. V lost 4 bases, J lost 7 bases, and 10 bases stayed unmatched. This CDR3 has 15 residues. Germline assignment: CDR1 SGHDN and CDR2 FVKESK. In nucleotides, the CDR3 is TGTGCCAGCAGCCTTCCCGGGACAGGGTCAAGTGGCTACACCTTC. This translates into CASSLPGTGSSGYTF.

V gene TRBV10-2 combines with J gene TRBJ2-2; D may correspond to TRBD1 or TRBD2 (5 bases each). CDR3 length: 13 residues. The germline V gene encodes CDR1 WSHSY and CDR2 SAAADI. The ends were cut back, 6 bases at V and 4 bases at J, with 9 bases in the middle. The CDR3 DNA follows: TGCGCCAGCAGGTCGGGACCCACCGGGGAGCTGTTTTTT. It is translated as CASRSGPTGELFF.

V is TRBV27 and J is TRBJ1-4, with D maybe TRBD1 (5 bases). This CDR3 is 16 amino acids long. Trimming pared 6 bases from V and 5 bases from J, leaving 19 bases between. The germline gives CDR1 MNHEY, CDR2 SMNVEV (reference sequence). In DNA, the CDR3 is TGTGCCAGCAGGAGGGGATTAGCGCAGGAAAATGAAAAACTGTTTTTT. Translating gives CASRRGLAQENEKLFF.

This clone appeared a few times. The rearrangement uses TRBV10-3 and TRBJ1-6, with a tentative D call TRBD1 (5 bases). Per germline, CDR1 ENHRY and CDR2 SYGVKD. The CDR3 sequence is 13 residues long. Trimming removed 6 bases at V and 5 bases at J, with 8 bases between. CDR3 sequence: CAISRENNSPLHF. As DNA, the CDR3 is TGTGCCATCAGCAGGGAAAATAATTCACCCCTCCACTTT.

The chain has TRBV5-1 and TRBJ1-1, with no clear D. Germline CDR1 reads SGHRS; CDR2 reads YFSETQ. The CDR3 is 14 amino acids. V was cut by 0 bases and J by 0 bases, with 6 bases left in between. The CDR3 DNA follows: TGCGCCAGCAGCTTGGATCCGTTGAACACTGAAGCTTTCTTT. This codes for CASSLDPLNTEAFF.

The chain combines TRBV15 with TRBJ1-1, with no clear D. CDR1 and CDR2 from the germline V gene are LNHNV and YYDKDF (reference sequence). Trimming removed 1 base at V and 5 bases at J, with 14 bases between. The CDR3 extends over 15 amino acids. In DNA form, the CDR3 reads TGTGCCACCAGCAGAGGGGGAGGGTTAACGACTGAAGCTTTCTTT. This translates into CATSRGGGLTTEAFF.

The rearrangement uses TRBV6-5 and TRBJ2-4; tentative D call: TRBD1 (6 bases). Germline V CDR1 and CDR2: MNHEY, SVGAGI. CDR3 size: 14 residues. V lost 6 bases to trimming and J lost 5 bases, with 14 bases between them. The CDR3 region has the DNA TGTGCCAGCAGCCCCCCCGACAGGCAAAACATTCAGTACTTC. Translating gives CASSPPDRQNIQYF.

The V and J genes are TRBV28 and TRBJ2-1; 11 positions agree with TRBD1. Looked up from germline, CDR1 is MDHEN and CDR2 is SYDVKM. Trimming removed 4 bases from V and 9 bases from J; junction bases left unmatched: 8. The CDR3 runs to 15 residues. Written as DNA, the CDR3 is TGTGCCAGCAGTTCCCGGACAGGGGGCATAGGTGAGCAGTTCTTC. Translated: CASSSRTGGIGEQFF.

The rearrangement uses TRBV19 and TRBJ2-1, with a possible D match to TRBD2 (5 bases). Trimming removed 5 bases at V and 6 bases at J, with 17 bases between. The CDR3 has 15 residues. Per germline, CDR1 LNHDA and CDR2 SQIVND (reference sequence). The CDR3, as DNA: TGTGCCAGTAGTTCCCGACTTGGACTGGTCAATGAGCAGTTCTTC. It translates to CASSSRLGLVNEQFF.